This T cell receptor beta chain is from a study of blood T cell repertoires in COVID-19. Study summary: Both acute and convalescent COVID-19 samples were obtained from the United States, Italy and Spain. Sample material is recorded as cDNA or gDNA derived from T cells, B-cell-depleted T cells, or PBMCs.

This CDR3 has 15 amino acids. J gave up 5 bases and V 3 bases, and 10 bases lay outside the gene matches. Germline CDR1 reads SGHRS; CDR2 reads YFSETQ. As originally analysed: Estimated nucleated cell counts came from reference gene primer amplification. The repertoire was sequenced with immunoSEQ multiplex PCR; TCRdb's copy has only in-frame clones and lacks some. That table gives V, J and clone size, and the DNA gave D and trimming. The sample lists roughly 270,000 clones; 85% were seen once. V and J are TRBV5-1 and TRBJ1-1, with 7 bases matching TRBD1. The sample consisted of peripheral blood. The TCR comes from a man in his fifties or sixties with active or convalescent COVID-19. Written as DNA, the CDR3 is TGCGCCAGCAGCTCCGACACACAGGGGCGGACTGAAGCTTTCTTT. Encoded protein: CASSSDTQGRTEAFF. The full variable domain, in which reference TRBV5-1 and TRBJ1-1 provide the parts outside the CDR3, is KAGVTQTPRYLIKTRGQQVTLSCSPISGHRSVSWYQQTPGQGLQFLFEYFSETQRNKGNFPGRFSGRQFSNSRSEMNVSTLELGDSALYLCASSSDTQGRTEAFFGQGTRLTVV.